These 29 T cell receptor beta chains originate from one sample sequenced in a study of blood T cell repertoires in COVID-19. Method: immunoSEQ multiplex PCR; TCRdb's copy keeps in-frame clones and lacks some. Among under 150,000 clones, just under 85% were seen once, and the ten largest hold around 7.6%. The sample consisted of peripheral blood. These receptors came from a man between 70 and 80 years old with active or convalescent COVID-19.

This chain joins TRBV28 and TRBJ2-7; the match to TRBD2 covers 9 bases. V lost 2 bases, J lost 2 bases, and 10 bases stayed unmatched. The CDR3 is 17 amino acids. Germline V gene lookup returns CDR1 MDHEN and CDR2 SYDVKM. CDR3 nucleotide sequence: TGTGCCAGCAGTTTAATCCGGGGGTCTAGCGGGACCTACGAGCAGTACTTC. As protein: CASSLIRGSSGTYEQYF.

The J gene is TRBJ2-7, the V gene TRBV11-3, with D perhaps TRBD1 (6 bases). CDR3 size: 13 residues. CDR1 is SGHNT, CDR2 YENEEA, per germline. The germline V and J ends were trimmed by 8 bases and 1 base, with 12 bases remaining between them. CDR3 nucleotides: TGTGCCAGCGGGCAGGGGCCATCCTACGAGCAGTACTTC. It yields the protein CASGQGPSYEQYF. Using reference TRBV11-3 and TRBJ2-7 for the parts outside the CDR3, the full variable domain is EAGVVQSPRYKIIEKKQPVAFWCNPISGHNTLYWYLQNLGQGPELLIRYENEEAVDDSQLPKDRFSAERLKGVDSTLKIQPAELGDSAVYLCASGQGPSYEQYFGPGTRLTVT.

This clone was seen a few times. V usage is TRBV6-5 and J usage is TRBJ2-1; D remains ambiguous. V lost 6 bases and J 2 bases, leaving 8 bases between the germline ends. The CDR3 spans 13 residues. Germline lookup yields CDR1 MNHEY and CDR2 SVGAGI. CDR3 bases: TGTGCCAGCAGCAAATCCCCCTACAATGAGCAGTTCTTC. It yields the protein CASSKSPYNEQFF.

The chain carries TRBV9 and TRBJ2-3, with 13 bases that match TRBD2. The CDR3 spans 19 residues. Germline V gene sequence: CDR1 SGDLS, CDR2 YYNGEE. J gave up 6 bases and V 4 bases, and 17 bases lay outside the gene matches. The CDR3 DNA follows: TGTGCCAGCAGCCTGGGGACTAGCGGGATGACCTCACGAGGGGATACGCAGTATTTT. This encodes CASSLGTSGMTSRGDTQYF.

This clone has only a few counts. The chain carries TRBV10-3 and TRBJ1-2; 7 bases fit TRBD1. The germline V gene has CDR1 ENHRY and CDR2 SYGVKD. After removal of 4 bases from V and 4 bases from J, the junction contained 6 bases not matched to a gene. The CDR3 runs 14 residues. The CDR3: CAISGGKGAYGYTF. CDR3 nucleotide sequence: TGTGCCATCAGTGGAGGGAAGGGGGCCTATGGCTACACCTTC.

The CDR3 DNA is TGTGCCAGCAGCGTTAGCCCCTATTACAATGAGCAGTTCTTC. Its translation is CASSVSPYYNEQFF. The chain carries TRBV9 and TRBJ2-1; D not resolved. The CDR3 has 14 amino acids. Germline CDR1 SGDLS, CDR2 YYNGEE. V dropped 2 bases and J dropped 4 bases, with 10 bases sitting between them.

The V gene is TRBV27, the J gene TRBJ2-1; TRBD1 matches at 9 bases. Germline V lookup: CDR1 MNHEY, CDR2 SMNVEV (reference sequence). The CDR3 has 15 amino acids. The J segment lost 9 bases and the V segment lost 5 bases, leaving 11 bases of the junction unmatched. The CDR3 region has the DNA TGTGCCAGCAGTCCGGGACAGGGACCTCGGGGTGAGCAGTTCTTC. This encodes CASSPGQGPRGEQFF.

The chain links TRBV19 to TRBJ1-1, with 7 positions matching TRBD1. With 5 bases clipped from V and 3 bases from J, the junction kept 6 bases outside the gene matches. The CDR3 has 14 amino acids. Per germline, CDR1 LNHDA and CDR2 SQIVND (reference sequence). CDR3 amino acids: CASSDRAEDTEAFF. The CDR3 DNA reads TGTGCCAGTAGTGACAGGGCTGAGGACACTGAAGCTTTCTTT. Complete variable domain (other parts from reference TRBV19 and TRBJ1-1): DGGITQSPKYLFRKEGQNVTLSCEQNLNHDAMYWYRQDPGQGLRLIYYSQIVNDFQKGDIAEGYSVSREKKESFPLTVTSAQKNPTAFYLCASSDRAEDTEAFFGQGTRLTVV.

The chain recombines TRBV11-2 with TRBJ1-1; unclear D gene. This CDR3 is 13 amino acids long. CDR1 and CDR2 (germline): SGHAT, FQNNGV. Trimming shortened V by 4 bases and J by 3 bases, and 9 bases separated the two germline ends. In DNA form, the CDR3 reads TGTGCCAGCAGCTCGATCCGGGACACTGAAGCTTTCTTT. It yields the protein CASSSIRDTEAFF.

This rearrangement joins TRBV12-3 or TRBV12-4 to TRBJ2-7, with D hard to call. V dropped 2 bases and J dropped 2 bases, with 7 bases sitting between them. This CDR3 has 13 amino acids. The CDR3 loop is CASSLRSTYEQYF. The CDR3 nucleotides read TGTGCCAGCAGTTTAAGGAGTACCTACGAGCAGTACTTC.

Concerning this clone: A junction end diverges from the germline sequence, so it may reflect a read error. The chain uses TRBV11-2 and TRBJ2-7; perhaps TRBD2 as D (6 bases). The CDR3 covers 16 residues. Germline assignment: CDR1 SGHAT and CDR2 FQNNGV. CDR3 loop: CASSLRGTWGRYVQYF. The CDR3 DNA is TGTGCCAGCAGCTTACGCGGGACTTGGGGACGCTACGTGCAGTACTTC.

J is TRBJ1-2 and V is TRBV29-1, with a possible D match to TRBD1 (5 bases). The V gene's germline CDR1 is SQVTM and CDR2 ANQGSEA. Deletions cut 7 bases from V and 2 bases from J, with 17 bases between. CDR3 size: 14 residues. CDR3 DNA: TGCAGCGGACTTGGGGGGTCTCAAAACTATGGCTACACCTTC. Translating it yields CSGLGGSQNYGYTF.

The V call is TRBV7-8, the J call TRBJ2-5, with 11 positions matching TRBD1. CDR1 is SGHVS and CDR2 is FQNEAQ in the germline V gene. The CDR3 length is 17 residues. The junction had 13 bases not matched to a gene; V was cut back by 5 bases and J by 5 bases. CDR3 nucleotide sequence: TGTGCCAGCAGCCCGACCGGGGGACAGGGGGTTGGGGAGACCCAGTACTTC. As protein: CASSPTGGQGVGETQYF.

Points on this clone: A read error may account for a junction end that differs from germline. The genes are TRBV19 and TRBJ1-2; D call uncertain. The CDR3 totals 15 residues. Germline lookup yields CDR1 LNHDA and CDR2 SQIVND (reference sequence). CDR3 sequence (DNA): TGTGCCAGTAGCCCACCCGGGCGGACTCTTCCTTTGATGCCCTTC. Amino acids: CASSPPGRTLPLMPF.

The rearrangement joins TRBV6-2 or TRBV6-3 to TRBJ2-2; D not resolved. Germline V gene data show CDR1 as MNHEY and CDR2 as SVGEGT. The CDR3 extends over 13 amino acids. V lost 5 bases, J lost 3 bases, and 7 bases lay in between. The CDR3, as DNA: TGTGCCAGCAGTCCCCAGTACACCGGGGAGCTGTTTTTT. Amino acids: CASSPQYTGELFF.

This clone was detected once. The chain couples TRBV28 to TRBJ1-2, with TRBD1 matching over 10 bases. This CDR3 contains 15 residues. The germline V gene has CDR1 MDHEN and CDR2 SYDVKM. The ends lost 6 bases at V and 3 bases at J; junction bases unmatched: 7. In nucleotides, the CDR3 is TGTGCCAGCAGCCGCAGGACAGGGGGAGACTATGGCTACACCTTC. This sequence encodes CASSRRTGGDYGYTF.

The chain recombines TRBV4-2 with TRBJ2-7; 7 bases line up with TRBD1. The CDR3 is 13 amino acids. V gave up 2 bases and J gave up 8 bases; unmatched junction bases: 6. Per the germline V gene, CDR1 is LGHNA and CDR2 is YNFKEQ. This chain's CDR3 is CASSQLRDSQQYF. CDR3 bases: TGTGCCAGCAGCCAACTCCGGGACAGTCAGCAGTACTTC.

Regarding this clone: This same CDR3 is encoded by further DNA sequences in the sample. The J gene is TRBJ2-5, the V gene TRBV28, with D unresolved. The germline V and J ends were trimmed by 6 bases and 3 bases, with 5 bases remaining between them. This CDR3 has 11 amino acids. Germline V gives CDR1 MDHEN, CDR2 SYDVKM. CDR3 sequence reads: CASSTEETQYF. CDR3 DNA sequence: TGTGCCAGCAGCACAGAAGAGACCCAGTACTTC.

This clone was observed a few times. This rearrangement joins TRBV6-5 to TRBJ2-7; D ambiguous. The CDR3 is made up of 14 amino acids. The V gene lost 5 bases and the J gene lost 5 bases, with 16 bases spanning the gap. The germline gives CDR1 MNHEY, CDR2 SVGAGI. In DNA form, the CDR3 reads TGTGCCAGCAGTAAACAGTCCCCAAGAGACGAGCAGTACTTC. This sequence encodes CASSKQSPRDEQYF.

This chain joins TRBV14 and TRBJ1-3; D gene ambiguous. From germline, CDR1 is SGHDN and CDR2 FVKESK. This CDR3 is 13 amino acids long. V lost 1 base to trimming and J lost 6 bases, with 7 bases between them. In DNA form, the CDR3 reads TGTGCCAGCAGCCAAGTCGGGAAAAACACCATATATTTT. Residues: CASSQVGKNTIYF. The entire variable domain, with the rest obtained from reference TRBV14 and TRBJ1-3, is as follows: EAGVTQFPSHSVIEKGQTVTLRCDPISGHDNLYWYRRVMGKEIKFLLHFVKESKQDESGMPNNRFLAERTGGTYSTLKVQPAELEDSGVYFCASSQVGKNTIYFGEGSWLTVV.

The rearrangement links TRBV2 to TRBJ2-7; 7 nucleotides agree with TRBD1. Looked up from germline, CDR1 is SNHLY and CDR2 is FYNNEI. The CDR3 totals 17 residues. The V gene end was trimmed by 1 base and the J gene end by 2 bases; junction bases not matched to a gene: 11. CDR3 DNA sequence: TGTGCCAGCAGTGAAGGAGGGGTAGGACAGGAGGCCTACGAGCAGTACTTC. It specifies CASSEGGVGQEAYEQYF.

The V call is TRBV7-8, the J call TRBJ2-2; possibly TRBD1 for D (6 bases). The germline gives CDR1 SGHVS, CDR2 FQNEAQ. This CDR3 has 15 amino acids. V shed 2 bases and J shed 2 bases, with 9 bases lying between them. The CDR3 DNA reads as TGTGCCAGCAGCTTAACAGGGAGCAACACCGGGGAGCTGTTTTTT. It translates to CASSLTGSNTGELFF.

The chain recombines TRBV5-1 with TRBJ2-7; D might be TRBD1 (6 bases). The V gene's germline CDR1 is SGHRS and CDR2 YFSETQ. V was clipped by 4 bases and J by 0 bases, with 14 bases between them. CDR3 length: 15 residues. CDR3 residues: CASSPAGTSSYEQYF. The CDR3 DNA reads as TGCGCCAGCAGCCCCGCCGGGACAAGCTCCTACGAGCAGTACTTC.

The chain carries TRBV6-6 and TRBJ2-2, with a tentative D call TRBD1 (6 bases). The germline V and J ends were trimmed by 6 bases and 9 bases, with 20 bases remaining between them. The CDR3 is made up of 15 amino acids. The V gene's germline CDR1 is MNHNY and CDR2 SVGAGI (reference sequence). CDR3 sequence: CASSPGTAGVRELFF. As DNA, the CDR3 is TGTGCCAGCAGCCCAGGGACCGCAGGGGTAAGGGAGCTGTTTTTT.

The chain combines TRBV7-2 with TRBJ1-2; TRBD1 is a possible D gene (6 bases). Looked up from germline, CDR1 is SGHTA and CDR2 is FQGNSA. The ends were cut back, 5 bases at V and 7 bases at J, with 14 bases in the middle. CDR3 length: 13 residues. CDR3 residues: CASSDQQGSGYTF. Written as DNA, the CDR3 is TGTGCCAGCAGCGATCAACAGGGCTCTGGCTACACCTTC.

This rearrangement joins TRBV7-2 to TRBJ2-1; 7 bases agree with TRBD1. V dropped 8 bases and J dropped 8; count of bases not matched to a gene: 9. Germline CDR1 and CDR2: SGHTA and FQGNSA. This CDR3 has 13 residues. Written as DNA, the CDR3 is TGTGCCAGCTCAAGACAGGGCATCGATGAGCAGTTCTTC. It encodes CASSRQGIDEQFF.

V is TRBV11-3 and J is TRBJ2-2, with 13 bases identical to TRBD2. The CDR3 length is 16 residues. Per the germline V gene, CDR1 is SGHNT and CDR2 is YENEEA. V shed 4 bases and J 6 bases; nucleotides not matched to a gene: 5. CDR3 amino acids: CASSYLGLAGSGELFF. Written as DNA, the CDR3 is TGTGCCAGCAGCTACCTGGGACTAGCGGGATCCGGGGAGCTGTTTTTT.

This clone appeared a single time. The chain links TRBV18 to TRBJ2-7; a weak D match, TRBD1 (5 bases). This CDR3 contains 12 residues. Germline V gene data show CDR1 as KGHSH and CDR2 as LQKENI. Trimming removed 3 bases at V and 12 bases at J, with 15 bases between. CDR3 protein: CASSPGDSDRYF. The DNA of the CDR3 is TGTGCCAGCTCACCCGGAGACAGCGACAGGTACTTC.

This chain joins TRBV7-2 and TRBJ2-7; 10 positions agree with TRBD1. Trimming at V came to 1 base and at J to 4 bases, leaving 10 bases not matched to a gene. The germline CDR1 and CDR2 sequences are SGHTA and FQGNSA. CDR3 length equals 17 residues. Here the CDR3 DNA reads TGTGCCAGCAGCTTAGTCCCCCCGGGACAGGGGCAATACGAGCAGTACTTC. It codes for CASSLVPPGQGQYEQYF.